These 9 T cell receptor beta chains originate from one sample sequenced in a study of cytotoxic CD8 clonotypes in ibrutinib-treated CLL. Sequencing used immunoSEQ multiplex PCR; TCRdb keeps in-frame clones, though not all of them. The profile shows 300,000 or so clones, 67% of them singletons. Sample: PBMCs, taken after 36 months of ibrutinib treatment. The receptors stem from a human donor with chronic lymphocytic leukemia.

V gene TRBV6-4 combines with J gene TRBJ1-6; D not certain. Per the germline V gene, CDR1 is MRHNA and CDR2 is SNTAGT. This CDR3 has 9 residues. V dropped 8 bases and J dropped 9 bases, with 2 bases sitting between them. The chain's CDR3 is CASFSPLHF. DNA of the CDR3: TGTGCCAGCTTTTCACCCCTCCACTTT.

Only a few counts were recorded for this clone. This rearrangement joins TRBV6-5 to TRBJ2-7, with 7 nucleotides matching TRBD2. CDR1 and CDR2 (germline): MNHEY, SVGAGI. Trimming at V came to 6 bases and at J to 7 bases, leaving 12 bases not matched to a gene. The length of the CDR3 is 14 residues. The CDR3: CASRPVTDSGEQYF. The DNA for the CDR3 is TGTGCCAGCAGACCCGTGACAGATAGCGGGGAGCAGTACTTC.

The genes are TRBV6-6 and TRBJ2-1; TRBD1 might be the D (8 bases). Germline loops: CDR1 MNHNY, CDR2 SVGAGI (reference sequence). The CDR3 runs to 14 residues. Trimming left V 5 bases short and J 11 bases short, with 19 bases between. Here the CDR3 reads CASSKITGGAKQFF. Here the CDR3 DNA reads TGTGCCAGCAGTAAGATCACAGGGGGGGCGAAGCAGTTCTTC.

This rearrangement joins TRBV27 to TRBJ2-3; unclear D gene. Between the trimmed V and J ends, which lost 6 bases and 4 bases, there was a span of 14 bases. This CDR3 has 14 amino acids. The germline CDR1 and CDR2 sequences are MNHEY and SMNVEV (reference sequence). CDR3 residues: CASSAYAASDTQYF. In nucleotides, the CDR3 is TGTGCCAGCAGCGCCTACGCAGCTTCAGATACGCAGTATTTT.

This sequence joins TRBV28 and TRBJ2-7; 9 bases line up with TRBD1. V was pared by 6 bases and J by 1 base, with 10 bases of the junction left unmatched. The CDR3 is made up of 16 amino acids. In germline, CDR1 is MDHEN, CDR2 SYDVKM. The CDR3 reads CASSSVTGTGSYEQYF. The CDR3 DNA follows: TGTGCCAGCAGCTCCGTAACCGGGACAGGGTCCTACGAGCAGTACTTC. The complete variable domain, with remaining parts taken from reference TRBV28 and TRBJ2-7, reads DVKVTQSSRYLVKRTGEKVFLECVQDMDHENMFWYRQDPGLGLRLIYFSYDVKMKEKGDIPEGYSVSREKKERFSLILESASTNQTSMYLCASSSVTGTGSYEQYFGPGTRLTVT.

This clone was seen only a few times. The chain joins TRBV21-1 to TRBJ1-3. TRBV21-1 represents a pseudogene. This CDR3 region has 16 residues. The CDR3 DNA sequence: TGTGCCGCCCCAGAGCCGACTTTCCTTTCTGGAAACACCATATATTTT. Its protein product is CAAPEPTFLSGNTIYF.

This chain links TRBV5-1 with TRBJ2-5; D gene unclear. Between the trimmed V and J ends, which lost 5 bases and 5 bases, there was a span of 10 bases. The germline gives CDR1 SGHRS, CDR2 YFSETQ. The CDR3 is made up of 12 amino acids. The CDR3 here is CASRGIRETQYF. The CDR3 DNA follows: TGCGCCAGCAGAGGGATTAGGGAGACCCAGTACTTC. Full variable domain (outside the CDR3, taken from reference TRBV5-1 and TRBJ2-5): KAGVTQTPRYLIKTRGQQVTLSCSPISGHRSVSWYQQTPGQGLQFLFEYFSETQRNKGNFPGRFSGRQFSNSRSEMNVSTLELGDSALYLCASRGIRETQYFGPGTRLLVL.

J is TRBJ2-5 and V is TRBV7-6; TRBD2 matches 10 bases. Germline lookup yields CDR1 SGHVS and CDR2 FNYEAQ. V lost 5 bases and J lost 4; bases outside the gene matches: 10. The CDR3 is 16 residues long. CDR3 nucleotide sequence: TGTGCCAGCAGCCCCTCCCGGACTAGCGGACTAGAGACCCAGTACTTC. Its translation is CASSPSRTSGLETQYF.

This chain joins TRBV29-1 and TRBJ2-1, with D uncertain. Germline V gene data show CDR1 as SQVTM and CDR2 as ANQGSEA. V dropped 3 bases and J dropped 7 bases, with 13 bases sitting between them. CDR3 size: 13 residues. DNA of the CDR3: TGCAGCGTTGAGTTCGGGTTGGGAAATGAGCAGTTCTTC. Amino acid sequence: CSVEFGLGNEQFF.